This T cell receptor beta chain was recorded in a study of PD-L1 blockade in urothelial cancer. Study-wide context: About 85% of the roughly 30 patients comprised males who had bladder-origin urothelial cancer.

Time point denoted: pretreatment peripheral blood. Profiled with immunoSEQ multiplex PCR; TCRdb holds only in-frame clones, not every one. The repertoire holds 45,000 or so clones, about 88% seen once, with roughly 25% in the top ten. Per the germline V gene, CDR1 is SGHTA and CDR2 is FQGTGA. The CDR3 spans 15 residues. With V trimmed by 5 bases and J by 2 bases, 2 bases remained unmatched. V usage is TRBV7-3 and J usage is TRBJ2-1, with TRBD2 matching over 11 bases. This sequence was found in a donor at least 40 years old with urothelial cancer. The sample here was PBMCs, taken around atezolizumab (anti-PD-L1) treatment. The CDR3 region is CASSPGLAAYNEQFF. The CDR3, as DNA: TGTGCCAGCAGCCCGGGACTAGCGGCCTACAATGAGCAGTTCTTC.